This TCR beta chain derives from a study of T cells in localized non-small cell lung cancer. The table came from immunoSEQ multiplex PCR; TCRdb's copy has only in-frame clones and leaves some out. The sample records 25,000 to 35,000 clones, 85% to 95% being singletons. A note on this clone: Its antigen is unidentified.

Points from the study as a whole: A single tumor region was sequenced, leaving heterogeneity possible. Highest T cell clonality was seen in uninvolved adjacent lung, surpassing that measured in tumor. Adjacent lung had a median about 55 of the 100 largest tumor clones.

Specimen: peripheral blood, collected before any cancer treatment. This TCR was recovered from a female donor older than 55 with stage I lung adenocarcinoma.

The DNA for the CDR3 is TGTGCCAGCAGCTTAATCGGCGGGTACAATGAGCAGTTCTTC. Amino acids: CASSLIGGYNEQFF. V gene TRBV7-3 combines with J gene TRBJ2-1; weak D call: TRBD2 (5 bases). V lost 1 base and J 4 bases, leaving 8 bases between the germline ends. The CDR3 runs 14 residues. Germline loops: CDR1 SGHTA, CDR2 FQGTGA.